The 16 T cell receptor beta chains listed next were all sequenced from one sample in a study of sequential checkpoint blockade in melanoma. TCRdb keeps only in-frame clones here, not all; method: immunoSEQ multiplex PCR. The sample yields tens of thousands of clones, 84% seen once. Treatment here: randomized to nivolumab then ipilimumab (arm A) or the reverse (arm B). The sequencing used CD8+ T cells sorted from blood (inferred from file names), collected from a patient given nivolumab and ipilimumab in sequence. The receptors stem from a human donor with melanoma.

The V call is TRBV10-3, the J call TRBJ1-3; 9 bases align to TRBD1. Germline lookup yields CDR1 ENHRY and CDR2 SYGVKD. Germline trimming cut 6 bases from V and 4 bases from J; bases unmatched to any gene: 4. This CDR3 is 14 amino acids long. CDR3 in amino acids: CAIRETGGGNTIYF. DNA for the CDR3: TGTGCCATCAGGGAGACAGGGGGAGGAAACACCATATATTTT.

This clone has just one count. The chain combines TRBV28 with TRBJ1-1, with TRBD1 identical over 7 bases. This CDR3 comprises 12 residues. In germline, CDR1 is MDHEN, CDR2 SYDVKM. V was pared by 6 bases and J by 6 bases, with 4 bases of the junction left unmatched. The CDR3 sequence: CASRAGTAEAFF. The CDR3 DNA follows: TGTGCCAGCAGGGCGGGGACAGCTGAAGCTTTCTTT.

The chain recombines TRBV4-1 with TRBJ1-2, with TRBD1 matching 8 bases. J lost 2 bases, V lost 2 bases, and 13 bases had no gene match. CDR1 is MGHRA, CDR2 YSYEKL, per germline. The CDR3 consists of 18 residues. The chain's CDR3 is CASSQPVGQGAMNYGYTF. CDR3 in DNA: TGCGCCAGCAGCCAACCTGTTGGGCAGGGGGCGATGAACTATGGCTACACCTTC.

The CDR3 bases are TGCAGCGTTGCCGGACAGAAAGGATACAATGAGCAGTTCTTC. This codes for CSVAGQKGYNEQFF. The chain links TRBV29-1 to TRBJ2-1; a possible D gene is TRBD1 (6 bases). The CDR3 consists of 14 residues. Germline values: CDR1 SQVTM, CDR2 ANQGSEA. V dropped 4 bases and J dropped 4 bases, with 14 bases sitting between them.

This clone was observed a few times. J is TRBJ1-5 and V is TRBV28; D is uncertain. This CDR3 has 13 amino acids. The V end lost 3 bases, the J end lost 6 bases, and 9 bases lay between the germline ends. From germline, CDR1 is MDHEN and CDR2 SYDVKM. This CDR3 reads CASSFSAGQPQHF. In DNA form, the CDR3 reads TGTGCCAGCAGTTTTTCGGCGGGTCAGCCCCAGCATTTT.

J is TRBJ2-4 and V is TRBV5-4; TRBD1 agrees at 7 bases. The V gene's germline CDR1 is SGHNT and CDR2 YYREEE (reference sequence). CDR3 length: 15 residues. Unmatched junction bases numbered 5, after V lost 4 bases and J lost 1 base. The DNA for the CDR3 is TGTGCCAGCAGCCTAGAACAGGGGGCCAAAAACATTCAGTACTTC. It translates to CASSLEQGAKNIQYF. The full variable domain, completed using reference TRBV5-4 and TRBJ2-4, is ETGVTQSPTHLIKTRGQQVTLRCSSQSGHNTVSWYQQALGQGPQFIFQYYREEENGRGNFPPRFSGLQFPNYSSELNVNALELDDSALYLCASSLEQGAKNIQYFGAGTRLSVL.

This chain connects TRBV19 to TRBJ2-7; 7 nucleotides match TRBD1. Trimming cost V 1 base and J 1 base; bases outside gene matches: 1. CDR1 and CDR2 (germline): LNHDA, SQIVND (reference sequence). This CDR3 region has 14 residues. The CDR3 loop reads CASSIGTGSYEQYF. The CDR3 region has the DNA TGTGCCAGTAGTATAGGGACAGGATCCTACGAGCAGTACTTC.

The chain employs TRBV4-1 and TRBJ2-1; 8 bases line up with TRBD1. Trimming removed 4 bases from V and 4 bases from J; junction bases left unmatched: 3. Germline V lookup: CDR1 MGHRA, CDR2 YSYEKL. The CDR3 loop spans 14 amino acids. The CDR3 sequence is CASSPRTGYNEQFF. In nucleotides, the CDR3 is TGCGCCAGCAGCCCCCGGACAGGGTACAATGAGCAGTTCTTC.

The V and J genes are TRBV19 and TRBJ1-2; no firm D call. Germline assignment: CDR1 LNHDA and CDR2 SQIVND (reference sequence). V dropped 3 bases and J dropped 8 bases, with 16 bases sitting between them. The CDR3 is 14 residues long. CDR3 protein: CASSMGEGHGGYTF. The CDR3 region has the DNA TGTGCCAGTAGTATGGGAGAAGGGCACGGCGGCTACACCTTC.

The V and J genes are TRBV5-6 and TRBJ2-7; unclear D gene. Germline CDR1 reads SGHDT; CDR2 reads YYEEEE. V was clipped by 0 bases and J by 1 base, with 8 bases between them. This CDR3 contains 14 residues. The chain's CDR3 is CASSLGAPSYEQYF. The DNA of the CDR3 is TGTGCCAGCAGCTTGGGCGCCCCTTCCTACGAGCAGTACTTC.

The chain carries TRBV6-4 and TRBJ2-3; D not resolved. Germline CDR1 reads MRHNA; CDR2 reads SNTAGT. Trimming left V 4 bases short and J 1 base short, with 6 bases between. The CDR3 sequence is 13 residues long. CDR3 residues: CASSGTGTDTQYF. Here the CDR3 DNA reads TGTGCCAGCAGTGGTACAGGCACAGATACGCAGTATTTT.

The genes are TRBV11-2 and TRBJ2-1, with a weak D call TRBD2 (5 bases). CDR3 size: 15 residues. V was shortened by 3 bases and J by 0 bases, with 9 bases between the two germline ends. Germline assignment: CDR1 SGHAT and CDR2 FQNNGV. The CDR3 nucleotides are TGTGCCAGCAGCTTGACTACCCACTCCTACAATGAGCAGTTCTTC. Encoded protein: CASSLTTHSYNEQFF.

The chain links TRBV27 to TRBJ1-4; TRBD1 matches 12 bases. The CDR3 totals 15 residues. Germline V CDR1 and CDR2: MNHEY, SMNVEV (reference sequence). In DNA form, the CDR3 reads TGTGCTGCACCGGGACAGGGGGCATCTAATGAAAAACTGTTTTTT. This translates into CAAPGQGASNEKLFF.

The rearrangement links TRBV7-6 to TRBJ2-1, with TRBD2 as a possible D gene (6 bases). This CDR3 has 11 amino acids. The ends were cut back, 5 bases at V and 9 bases at J, with 8 bases in the middle. Germline loops: CDR1 SGHVS, CDR2 FNYEAQ. The CDR3 DNA follows: TGTGCCAGCAGCCTTAGCGGTGAGCAGTTCTTC. Residues: CASSLSGEQFF.

This clone has a single count. V gene TRBV6-5 combines with J gene TRBJ1-4; maybe TRBD1 (5 bases). Trimming cost V 8 bases and J 2 bases, with 12 bases left between them. The CDR3 has 14 amino acids. Germline values: CDR1 MNHEY, CDR2 SVGAGI. In DNA, the CDR3 is TGTGCCAGCTCCCGGGGGGGGACTAATGAAAAACTGTTTTTT. Translating it yields CASSRGGTNEKLFF.

The chain couples TRBV2 to TRBJ2-7; D is perhaps TRBD1 (5 bases). The V end lost 3 bases, the J end lost 4 bases, and 13 bases lay between the germline ends. CDR3 length equals 14 residues. Germline V gene lookup returns CDR1 SNHLY and CDR2 FYNNEI. CDR3 loop: CASSEPRVMYEQYF. For the CDR3, the DNA is TGTGCCAGCAGTGAGCCCAGGGTTATGTACGAGCAGTACTTC.